This entry is about one T cell receptor beta chain. This sample was taken from a study of blood T cell repertoires in COVID-19. Study-wide context: From the United States, Italy and Spain came samples of acute and convalescent COVID-19. The cDNA or gDNA used as material had been derived from T cells, B-cell-depleted T cells, or PBMCs.

Original handling: Reference gene primer amplification yielded estimated nucleated cell counts. The assay was immunoSEQ multiplex PCR, and TCRdb's table has in-frame clones only and misses some. That table is the source of V, J and clone size, and D and trimming were worked out from the DNA. Among about 140,000 clones, 60% to 80% were seen once, and the ten largest hold around 8.7%. The sequencing input was peripheral blood. This TCR was sampled from a middle-aged man with active or convalescent COVID-19.

CDR3 nucleotides: TGTGCCAGCAGCCCAGGGGGCTTCACTGAAGCTTTCTTT. Its protein is CASSPGGFTEAFF. The rearrangement links TRBV7-9 to TRBJ1-1, with 8 positions matching TRBD1. Per the germline V gene, CDR1 is SEHNR and CDR2 is FQNEAQ (reference sequence). With 5 bases clipped from V and 4 bases from J, the junction kept 3 bases outside the gene matches. This CDR3 spans 13 amino acids.